The sequence of this T cell receptor (beta chain) was determined in a study of blood T cell repertoires in COVID-19. Background on the study: Samples representing acute and convalescent COVID-19 were sourced from the United States, Italy and Spain. T cells, B-cell-depleted T cells, or PBMCs provided the cDNA or gDNA that served as material.

Authors' data handling: Estimates of nucleated cell counts were drawn from the amplification of reference gene primers. Repertoires were generated with immunoSEQ multiplex PCR, while TCRdb's copy carries only in-frame clones and drops some. V, J and clone size are those of that table, while D and trimming were read from the DNA. This sample has approximately 260,000 clones, with roughly 87% found just once. Germline V gene lookup returns CDR1 MDHEN and CDR2 SYDVKM. The J segment lost 0 bases and the V segment lost 5 bases, leaving 16 bases of the junction unmatched. There are 20 residues in the CDR3.

Sequencing was performed on peripheral blood. This receptor was identified in a man in his fifties or sixties who had recovered from COVID-19. The chain combines TRBV28 with TRBJ1-6, with 7 bases matching TRBD1. In DNA, the CDR3 is TGTGCCAGCAGTCTCGCTTCGACAGGGCCTGTGAGCTCCTATAATTCACCCCTCCACTTT. Translation: CASSLASTGPVSSYNSPLHF. The entire variable domain, with the rest obtained from reference TRBV28 and TRBJ1-6, is as follows: DVKVTQSSRYLVKRTGEKVFLECVQDMDHENMFWYRQDPGLGLRLIYFSYDVKMKEKGDIPEGYSVSREKKERFSLILESASTNQTSMYLCASSLASTGPVSSYNSPLHFGNGTRLTVT.